Listed below are T cell receptor beta chains from one sample, sequenced in a study of post-analysis software for immune sequencing data. TCRdb reprocessed the PCR reads with MiXCR, giving one entry per CDR3 protein. This repertoire shows 350,000 to 450,000 distinct CDR3 sequences, less than 35% found once; its top ten account for around 15%. The sample taken for sequencing was blood. The source of these receptors is a girl between 5 and 17 years old with multiple sclerosis. The CDR3 runs from the conserved cysteine through the conserved F or W. D genes are given only for firm matches. The size entry is marked missing in some rows and otherwise reads once, few, many or a size class.

>few|TRBV10-3|TRBJ2-3|TRBD2
CAISESWASGGIDTDTQYF
TGTGCCATCAGTGAGTCATGGGCTAGCGGGGGGATCGACACAGATACGCAGTATTTT
>-|TRBV29-1|TRBJ1-4|-
CSVEGLGTNEKLFF
TGCAGCGTTGAAGGTCTGGGGACTAATGAAAAACTGTTTTTT
>few|TRBV6-5|TRBJ2-3|-
CASSYRYTDTQYF
TGTGCCAGCAGTTACCGTTACACAGATACGCAGTATTTT
>many|TRBV12-3/TRBV12-4|TRBJ2-1|TRBD2
CASSPPSGGGYNEQFF
TGTGCCAGCAGTCCTCCAAGCGGGGGGGGCTACAATGAGCAGTTCTTC
>-|TRBV7-9|TRBJ1-1|TRBD1
CASSLGQGGEAFF
TGTGCCAGCAGCTTAGGACAGGGAGGGGAAGCTTTCTTT
>few|TRBV29-1|TRBJ1-1|-
CSGGRQVNTEAFF
TGCAGCGGGGGCCGTCAGGTGAACACTGAAGCTTTCTTT
>many|TRBV6-2/TRBV6-3|TRBJ1-5|-
CASSYGGLTPQIRPQHF
TGTGCCAGCAGTTACGGGGGCCTCACCCCCCAGATCAGGCCCCAGCATTTT
>-|TRBV3-1|TRBJ1-1|-
CASSPLGGVPNTEAFF
TGTGCCAGCAGCCCTTTGGGCGGGGTACCGAACACTGAAGCTTTCTTT
>-|TRBV2|TRBJ1-5|-
CASSEAPEHQPQHF
TGTGCCAGCAGTGAAGCGCCCGAGCATCAGCCCCAGCATTTT
>few|TRBV27|TRBJ2-1|TRBD2
CASSPWTSGGVQFF
TGTGCCAGCAGTCCTTGGACTAGCGGGGGGGTGCAGTTCTTC
>-|TRBV4-1|TRBJ2-3|-
CASSQDRAGQYF
TGCGCCAGCAGCCAAGACCGGGCAGGGCAGTATTTT
>-|TRBV6-6|TRBJ2-1|TRBD1
CASSLLQGASYNEQFF
TGTGCCAGCAGTTTATTACAGGGGGCTTCCTACAATGAGCAGTTCTTC
>once|TRBV9|TRBJ2-1|-
CASSVVQTSNRGEQFF
TGTGCCAGCAGCGTAGTACAGACATCCAACCGAGGTGAGCAGTTCTTC
>-|TRBV15|TRBJ2-2|TRBD1
CATSRETGMSTGELFF
TGTGCCACCAGCAGAGAGACAGGGATGAGCACCGGGGAGCTGTTTTTT
>few|TRBV27|TRBJ2-5|TRBD2
CASSVGLAGETQYF
TGTGCCAGCAGTGTCGGGCTAGCGGGAGAGACCCAGTACTTC
>-|TRBV6-5|TRBJ2-5|-
CASSYSRWSETQYF
TGTGCCAGCAGTTACTCGAGATGGAGCGAGACCCAGTACTTC
>few|TRBV5-1|TRBJ1-6|TRBD1
CASRTGTANSPLHF
TGCGCCAGCAGAACCGGGACAGCAAATTCACCCCTCCACTTT